This T cell receptor (beta chain) appears in the sequencing data of a study of PD-1 blockade in classical Hodgkin lymphoma. Each patient experienced a relapse that followed autologous stem cell transplantation, and brentuximab vedotin exposure varied. The method was immunoSEQ multiplex PCR; TCRdb's version includes in-frame clones alone and lacks a portion of them. Of about 110,000 clones listed, around 89% are singletons. The receptor was derived from a human donor with classical Hodgkin lymphoma. Sequencing used peripheral blood mononuclear cells (PBMCs), obtained before the second cycle of nivolumab.

CDR3 residues: CASSSDRVRTEAFF. As DNA, the CDR3 is TGCGCCAGCAGCTCGGACAGGGTTCGGACTGAAGCTTTCTTT. The chain uses TRBV5-1 and TRBJ1-1; TRBD1 matches 8 bases. The CDR3 length is 14 residues. From germline, CDR1 is SGHRS and CDR2 YFSETQ. The junction had 6 bases not matched to a gene; V was cut back by 3 bases and J by 5 bases.